Listed here are 27 T cell receptor beta chains from one sample, sequenced in a study of T cell repertoires in cytomegalovirus infection. TCRdb re-derived calls from the reads in MiXCR, one entry per CDR3 protein. Of just over 450,000 distinct CDR3 sequences in the sample, about 44% were seen once. What these receptors recognize is not known. The source was cultured PBMCs, collected from culture after CMV antigen stimulation. The receptors stem from a human donor in good health (CMV status not recorded). Some clones in this sample may be carry-over from other donors' samples.

The V gene is TRBV6-5, the J gene TRBJ1-4; D unclear. The germline gives CDR1 MNHEY, CDR2 SVGAGI. CDR3 size: 14 residues. V was clipped by 6 bases and J by 2 bases, with 10 bases between them. For the CDR3, the DNA is TGTGCCAGCAGAGACCTTGGGACTAATGAAAAACTGTTTTTT. This encodes CASRDLGTNEKLFF.

This clonotype was observed a handful of times. The chain recombines TRBV6-2 or TRBV6-3 with TRBJ2-2; D remains unclear. V was trimmed by 6 bases and J by 2 bases, leaving 16 bases between them. The CDR3 spans 16 residues. From germline, CDR1 is MNHEY and CDR2 SVGEGT. The CDR3 coding sequence is TGTGCCAGCAGAAAACCGTCCAAACTAAACACCGGGGAGCTGTTTTTT. Amino acid sequence: CASRKPSKLNTGELFF.

This clonotype was seen a few times. The chain links TRBV6-5 to TRBJ2-7; a weak D match, TRBD2 (7 bases). The V end lost 2 bases, the J end lost 3 bases, and 11 bases lay between the germline ends. From germline, CDR1 is MNHEY and CDR2 SVGAGI. The CDR3 has 14 amino acids. The CDR3 loop reads CASSYGGAYYEQYF. CDR3 nucleotides: TGTGCCAGCAGTTACGGGGGGGCGTACTACGAGCAGTACTTC.

In nucleotides, the CDR3 is TGTGCCAGCAGTCCGGTCCCAGGGAACACTGAAGCTTTCTTT. This sequence encodes CASSPVPGNTEAFF. This chain links TRBV6-2 or TRBV6-3 with TRBJ1-1; no firm D call. Deletions cut 5 bases from V and 1 base from J, with 11 bases between. CDR1 is MNHEY, CDR2 SVGEGT, per germline. CDR3 length equals 14 residues.

In its sample, this clonotype was seen a few times. The rearrangement uses TRBV7-2 and TRBJ2-7, with 7 bases identical to TRBD1. Germline V gene data show CDR1 as SGHTA and CDR2 as FQGNSA. V was pared by 6 bases and J by 3 bases, with 8 bases of the junction left unmatched. The CDR3 is 14 residues long. CDR3 sequence: CASRILGGHYEQYF. The CDR3 region has the DNA TGTGCCAGCAGAATTCTAGGGGGCCACTACGAGCAGTACTTC.

This sequence joins TRBV6-1 and TRBJ2-7; 7 bases align to TRBD2. V gave up 4 bases and J gave up 5 bases; unmatched junction bases: 8. Germline values: CDR1 MNHNS, CDR2 SASEGT. This CDR3 has 14 amino acids. Here the CDR3 DNA reads TGTGCCAGCAGTGCCGGGCCCGGGGGGAACGAGCAGTACTTC. It specifies CASSAGPGGNEQYF.

The V and J genes are TRBV7-1 and TRBJ2-1; the match to TRBD2 covers 9 bases. TRBV7-1 is an ORF, with its function uncertain. The junction had 7 bases not matched to a gene; V was cut back by 5 bases and J by 14 bases. The CDR3 is made up of 12 amino acids. DNA of the CDR3: TGTGCCAGCAGCCGGACTAGCGCGAACGAGTTCTTC. Translating gives CASSRTSANEFF.

This clonotype was seen a single time. The chain links TRBV30 to TRBJ2-7; 9 bases are shared with TRBD1. V lost 5 bases and J lost 2; bases outside the gene matches: 10. CDR1 and CDR2 from the germline V gene are GTSNPN and SVGIG (reference sequence). This CDR3 is built from 15 residues. The CDR3 coding sequence is TGTGCCTGGGAAGGTGCGGGGACAGGGACCTACGAGCAGTACTTC. Protein sequence: CAWEGAGTGTYEQYF. Combining the CDR3 with reference TRBV30 and TRBJ2-7 gives the whole variable domain SQTIHQWPATLVQPVGSPLSLECTVEGTSNPNLYWYRQAAGRGLQLLFYSVGIGQISSEVPQNLSASRPQDRQFILSSKKLLLSDSGFYLCAWEGAGTGTYEQYFGPGTRLTVT.

The V gene is TRBV6-2 or TRBV6-3, the J gene TRBJ2-3, with TRBD2 as a possible D gene (5 bases). Trimming left V 5 bases short and J 6 bases short, with 15 bases between. The CDR3 spans 14 residues. Germline CDR1 and CDR2: MNHEY and SVGEGT. DNA of the CDR3: TGTGCCAGCAGTGACGGAGGCTGGATGGATACGCAGTATTTT. Protein: CASSDGGWMDTQYF.

CDR3 sequence: CASSLSRTADYGYTF. The CDR3 DNA reads as TGTGCCAGCAGCTTATCCCGGACAGCTGACTATGGCTACACCTTC. The chain employs TRBV7-8 and TRBJ1-2, with D perhaps TRBD1 (6 bases). CDR1 SGHVS and CDR2 FQNEAQ come from the germline V gene. Deletions cut 2 bases from V and 3 bases from J, with 13 bases between. The CDR3 is 15 amino acids.

The chain links TRBV7-2 to TRBJ2-1, with 10 bases matching TRBD2. This CDR3 region has 15 residues. After removal of 5 bases from V and 9 bases from J, the junction contained 10 bases not matched to a gene. The germline CDR1 and CDR2 sequences are SGHTA and FQGNSA. The CDR3 nucleotides are TGTGCCAGCAGCCTAAGCGGGGGGGATCTCGGTGAGCAGTTCTTC. It yields the protein CASSLSGGDLGEQFF. The full variable domain, completed using reference TRBV7-2 and TRBJ2-1, is GAGVSQSPSNKVTEKGKDVELRCDPISGHTALYWYRQSLGQGLEFLIYFQGNSAPDKSGLPSDRFSAERTGGSVSTLTIQRTQQEDSAVYLCASSLSGGDLGEQFFGPGTRLTVL.

This rearrangement joins TRBV7-6 to TRBJ1-4; tentative D call: TRBD1 (5 bases). Germline V gene sequence: CDR1 SGHVS, CDR2 FNYEAQ. V gave up 5 bases and J gave up 2 bases, with 12 bases separating them. The CDR3 has 15 residues. CDR3 bases: TGTGCCAGCAGCGTCTCAGGGCCTACTAATGAAAAACTGTTTTTT. Encoded protein: CASSVSGPTNEKLFF.

This chain joins TRBV5-1 and TRBJ2-5, with 12 bases that match TRBD2. Trimming took 4 bases from V and 5 from J; bases not matched to a gene: 9. CDR1 and CDR2 (germline): SGHRS, YFSETQ. CDR3 length equals 16 residues. The CDR3 coding sequence is TGCGCCAGCAGCCCCGACTCCGGGACTAGCGGGGAGACCCAGTACTTC. This encodes CASSPDSGTSGETQYF.

The J gene is TRBJ1-2, the V gene TRBV7-9; D remains unclear. Germline loops: CDR1 SEHNR, CDR2 FQNEAQ (reference sequence). V was pared by 3 bases and J by 4 bases, with 18 bases between. The CDR3 is made up of 16 amino acids. CDR3 DNA sequence: TGTGCCAGCAGCTTCCGATCGACCTTAGGCCCCTATGGCTACACCTTC. This codes for CASSFRSTLGPYGYTF.

The chain joins TRBV7-6 to TRBJ2-3; D not resolved. V was trimmed by 3 bases and J by 0 bases, leaving 13 bases between them. The CDR3 is 16 residues long. Germline V gives CDR1 SGHVS, CDR2 FNYEAQ. The CDR3 reads CASSFGDISSTDTQYF. The CDR3 DNA reads as TGTGCCAGCAGCTTTGGAGACATTTCTAGCACAGATACGCAGTATTTT. Full variable domain (outside the CDR3, taken from reference TRBV7-6 and TRBJ2-3): GAGVSQSPRYKVTKRGQDVALRCDPISGHVSLYWYRQALGQGPEFLTYFNYEAQQDKSGLPNDRFSAERPEGSISTLTIQRTEQRDSAMYRCASSFGDISSTDTQYFGPGTRLTVL.

This clonotype was seen only a few times. The chain has TRBV7-8 and TRBJ2-3; weak D call: TRBD2 (5 bases). The CDR3 loop spans 15 amino acids. Per germline, CDR1 SGHVS and CDR2 FQNEAQ. Trimming took 4 bases from V and 2 from J, leaving 13 bases between them. CDR3 amino acids: CASSSRLRDTDTQYF. The CDR3 bases are TGTGCCAGCAGCTCCAGGCTCCGGGACACAGATACGCAGTATTTT. The full variable domain, in which reference TRBV7-8 and TRBJ2-3 provide the parts outside the CDR3, is GAGVSQSPRYKVAKRGQDVALRCDPISGHVSLFWYQQALGQGPEFLTYFQNEAQLDKSGLPSDRFFAERPEGSVSTLKIQRTQQEDSAVYLCASSSRLRDTDTQYFGPGTRLTVL.

V gene TRBV27 combines with J gene TRBJ2-5; tentatively, D is TRBD1 (5 bases). Germline CDR1 and CDR2: MNHEY and SMNVEV (reference sequence). The CDR3 is 16 residues long. Trimming pared 5 bases from V and 2 bases from J, leaving 18 bases between. In nucleotides, the CDR3 is TGTGCCAGCAGTCTTAGGATGGGGCCTGGTCAAGAGACCCAGTACTTC. Its translation: CASSLRMGPGQETQYF.

Ten or more counts support this clonotype. The chain recombines TRBV7-2 with TRBJ2-3; D is uncertain. V was clipped by 2 bases and J by 6 bases, with 12 bases between them. Germline-derived CDR1 and CDR2 are SGHTA and FQGNSA. The CDR3 has 14 residues. The CDR3 here is CASSLRPLGDTQYF. CDR3 coding DNA: TGTGCCAGCAGCTTAAGGCCGCTGGGGGATACGCAGTATTTT. Using reference TRBV7-2 and TRBJ2-3 for the parts outside the CDR3, the full variable domain is GAGVSQSPSNKVTEKGKDVELRCDPISGHTALYWYRQSLGQGLEFLIYFQGNSAPDKSGLPSDRFSAERTGGSVSTLTIQRTQQEDSAVYLCASSLRPLGDTQYFGPGTRLTVL.

Only a few counts were recorded for this clonotype. The chain is built from TRBV27 and TRBJ2-7, with D possibly matching TRBD1 (5 bases). Germline V gene data show CDR1 as MNHEY and CDR2 as SMNVEV (reference sequence). CDR3 length: 15 amino acids. V gave up 6 bases and J gave up 2 bases, with 17 bases separating them. This CDR3 reads CASRPRAAITYEQYF. CDR3 sequence (DNA): TGTGCCAGCAGACCCAGGGCCGCCATTACCTACGAGCAGTACTTC.

The chain is built from TRBV7-2 and TRBJ2-3, with D tentatively TRBD1 or TRBD2 (5 bases each). The CDR3 covers 14 residues. Germline lookup yields CDR1 SGHTA and CDR2 FQGNSA. V was cut by 4 bases and J by 6 bases, with 14 bases left in between. Written as DNA, the CDR3 is TGTGCCAGCAGCTCCGGGGCGGGTCTTGATACGCAGTATTTT. Protein: CASSSGAGLDTQYF.

This clonotype showed up just a few times. This rearrangement joins TRBV11-2 to TRBJ2-5; D is uncertain. In germline, CDR1 is SGHAT, CDR2 FQNNGV. The CDR3 has 13 residues. V was pared by 1 base and J by 4 bases, with 7 bases between. The CDR3 reads CASSLAPGETQYF. The CDR3 bases are TGTGCCAGCAGCTTAGCCCCCGGAGAGACCCAGTACTTC.

This clonotype was recorded many times. The V call is TRBV7-8, the J call TRBJ1-5; no clear D. Germline-derived CDR1 and CDR2 are SGHVS and FQNEAQ. The CDR3 is made up of 15 amino acids. Trimming shortened V by 5 bases and J by 0 bases, and 11 bases separated the two germline ends. The CDR3 DNA sequence: TGTGCCAGCAGCCCAAGGGAAGATAGCAATCAGCCCCAGCATTTT. Protein sequence: CASSPREDSNQPQHF.

V and J are TRBV10-3 and TRBJ2-1, with D perhaps given as TRBD1 or TRBD2 (5 bases each). The germline V gene encodes CDR1 ENHRY and CDR2 SYGVKD. The CDR3 is 14 residues long. The V gene lost 0 bases and the J gene lost 8 bases, with 11 bases spanning the gap. The DNA of the CDR3 is TGTGCCATCAGTGAGTCAACCCGAGGGGATGAGCAGTTCTTC. Translating gives CAISESTRGDEQFF.

There are a few counts of this clonotype. The V gene is TRBV7-6, the J gene TRBJ2-1, with a possible D match to TRBD2 (5 bases). This CDR3 has 13 amino acids. V lost 1 base to trimming and J lost 6 bases, with 7 bases between them. Germline-derived CDR1 and CDR2 are SGHVS and FNYEAQ. DNA for the CDR3: TGTGCCAGCAGCTTAGATGAGGGCAATGAGCAGTTCTTC. Its translation is CASSLDEGNEQFF.

The chain has TRBV20-1 and TRBJ2-1; perhaps TRBD2 as D (5 bases). The V and J ends lost 6 bases and 4 bases respectively, with 16 bases between them. Per the germline V gene, CDR1 is DFQATT and CDR2 is SNEGSKA (reference sequence). The CDR3 is made up of 14 amino acids. CDR3 nucleotides: TGCAGTGCCCCTTTGGGAGCGGTGTACAATGAGCAGTTCTTC. Translated, it gives CSAPLGAVYNEQFF.

This clonotype was seen more than once but under ten times. The chain carries TRBV20-1 and TRBJ1-2, with TRBD1 as a possible D gene (6 bases). Germline assignment: CDR1 DFQATT and CDR2 SNEGSKA (reference sequence). V gave up 4 bases and J gave up 2 bases, with 8 bases separating them. This CDR3 has 12 residues. The CDR3 region has the DNA TGCAGTGCTACCGGGACAAACTATGGCTACACCTTC. It is translated as CSATGTNYGYTF.

The gene calls are TRBV2 and TRBJ2-1; tentatively, D is TRBD1 or TRBD2 (7 bases each). The ends were cut back, 10 bases at V and 6 bases at J, with 13 bases in the middle. The CDR3 consists of 12 residues. Looked up from germline, CDR1 is SNHLY and CDR2 is FYNNEI. The CDR3 here is CANQGGRNEQFF. CDR3 sequence (DNA): TGTGCCAACCAGGGGGGGCGCAATGAGCAGTTCTTC.